The 25 T cell receptor beta chains reported below all come from one sample, sequenced in a study of T-cell reconstitution after alpha-beta-depleted transplantation in children. Using unique molecular identifiers, the investigators prepared the TCRbeta library. TCRdb processed the PCR reads anew with MiXCR; each CDR3 protein has one entry. The sample carries about 640,000 distinct CDR3 sequences, over 10% recorded once. The sequencing used PBMCs, mostly from graft donor cells, collected 360 days after TCRalphabeta/CD19-depleted stem cell transplant. The receptors stem from a male patient between 10 and 17 years old who had a stem cell transplant for acute myeloid leukemia, so the T cells may come from the graft donor.

With regard to this clonotype: Germline is not matched at one junction end, which may reflect a read error. The chain uses TRBV7-7 and TRBJ2-1; 7 bases line up with TRBD2. This CDR3 contains 16 residues. Germline values: CDR1 SSHAT, CDR2 FNYEAQ (reference sequence). This chain's CDR3 is CASSPLMASGKNEQFF. For the CDR3, the DNA is TGTGCTAGCAGCCCCCTGATGGCTAGCGGAAAAAATGAGCAGTTCTTC.

V and J are TRBV5-1 and TRBJ2-7; the D gene could be TRBD1 or TRBD2 (5 bases each). This CDR3 has 15 residues. The germline V gene encodes CDR1 SGHRS and CDR2 YFSETQ. Trimming stripped 4 bases from V and 0 bases from J, with 14 bases between. CDR3 protein: CASSEGDPLSYEQYF. CDR3 coding DNA: TGCGCCAGCAGCGAAGGGGACCCCCTCTCCTACGAGCAGTACTTC.

This clonotype was recorded at least ten times. CDR3: CASSTTYDRLAHGELFF. The CDR3 coding sequence is TGTGCCAGCAGTACGACGTACGACAGACTAGCCCACGGGGAGCTGTTTTTT. This chain connects TRBV28 to TRBJ2-2, with 7 bases that match TRBD2. The germline V gene encodes CDR1 MDHEN and CDR2 SYDVKM. CDR3 size: 17 residues. V gave up 5 bases and J gave up 7 bases; unmatched junction bases: 16.

This clonotype was seen many times. The chain is built from TRBV21-1 and TRBJ2-7; the D call TRBD1 from the table was never checked on the DNA. TRBV21-1 is listed as a pseudogene. The CDR3 extends over 12 amino acids. CDR3 protein: CASSRRDYEQYF. In nucleotides, the CDR3 is TGTGCCAGCAGCCGACGGGACTACGAGCAGTACTTC.

This clonotype was picked up a small number of times. The V call is TRBV5-1, the J call TRBJ2-1, with TRBD2 matching over 11 bases. CDR3 length: 19 amino acids. Losses at the gene ends were 0 bases for V and 2 bases for J; bases not matched to a gene: 10. From germline, CDR1 is SGHRS and CDR2 YFSETQ. The CDR3 is CASSLVLAGGVGAYNEQFF. In nucleotides, the CDR3 is TGCGCCAGCAGCTTGGTTCTAGCGGGAGGAGTAGGGGCCTACAATGAGCAGTTCTTC.

There are a few counts of this clonotype. The gene calls are TRBV10-2 and TRBJ2-2; 10 positions match TRBD2. V trimming: 4 bases; J trimming: 7 bases; junction bases outside the gene matches: 9. This CDR3 contains 16 residues. The germline V gene encodes CDR1 WSHSY and CDR2 SAAADI. CDR3 nucleotide sequence: TGCGCCAGCAGTGTACTAGCGGGACCCGCGGGCGGGGAGCTGTTTTTT. Translated: CASSVLAGPAGGELFF.

The chain uses TRBV6-2 or TRBV6-3 and TRBJ2-5, with D unclear. Germline assignment: CDR1 MNHEY and CDR2 SVGEGT. Trimming removed 6 bases at V and 4 bases at J, with 12 bases between. The CDR3 is 13 residues long. The CDR3 nucleotides are TGTGCCAGCAGGTCGACAATCGGAGAGACCCAGTACTTC. Translating gives CASRSTIGETQYF.

The chain is built from TRBV20-1 and TRBJ2-7; TRBD2 aligns across 14 bases. The V gene's germline CDR1 is DFQATT and CDR2 SNEGSKA (reference sequence). Germline trimming cut 1 base from V and 9 bases from J; bases unmatched to any gene: 17. The CDR3 is made up of 18 amino acids. DNA for the CDR3: TGCAGTGCTAGAGGAAGGACTAGCGGGAGGACCCCCCTGTTCGTGCAGTACTTC. Protein: CSARGRTSGRTPLFVQYF.

The chain is built from TRBV12-3 or TRBV12-4 and TRBJ2-4; D could derive from TRBD1 or TRBD2 (5 bases each). This CDR3 is built from 16 residues. V lost 6 bases and J 2 bases, leaving 17 bases between the germline ends. The CDR3, as DNA: TGTGCCAGCAGCTACTCCCTCGAGGGGTCCAAAAACATTCAGTACTTC. This sequence encodes CASSYSLEGSKNIQYF.

This chain links TRBV4-3 with TRBJ2-2, with TRBD2 matching over 8 bases. CDR1 and CDR2 (germline): LGHNA, YSLEER. The CDR3 runs to 14 residues. Germline trimming cut 1 base from V and 9 bases from J; bases unmatched to any gene: 4. CDR3 region: CASSQGRLARELFF. For the CDR3, the DNA is TGCGCCAGCAGCCAAGGAAGACTAGCGAGGGAGCTGTTTTTT.

CDR3: CASTSSNQPQHF. The CDR3 coding sequence is TGTGCCAGCACCTCAAGCAATCAGCCCCAGCATTTT. The chain combines TRBV28 with TRBJ1-5; D is unresolved. Germline V gene sequence: CDR1 MDHEN, CDR2 SYDVKM. The CDR3 runs 12 residues. Between the trimmed V and J ends, which lost 7 bases and 1 base, there was a span of 5 bases.

This clonotype was seen only a few times. This chain joins TRBV12-3 or TRBV12-4 and TRBJ1-6, with D possibly TRBD1 on 6 matching bases. V was pared by 3 bases and J by 7 bases, with 13 bases between. This CDR3 is 15 amino acids long. The CDR3 sequence is CASSFVGGLNSPLHF. The DNA for the CDR3 is TGTGCCAGCAGTTTCGTGGGGGGGCTCAATTCACCCCTCCACTTT.

Note on this clonotype: This may arise from a read error, as a much more abundant clone is one base away. The CDR3 is CASSPQRLDEQFF. In DNA, the CDR3 is TGTGCCAGCAGCCCCCAGCGGCTAGATGAGCAGTTCTTC. This chain connects TRBV4-2 to TRBJ2-1, with D possibly matching TRBD2 (5 bases). CDR1 and CDR2 from the germline V gene are LGHNA and YNFKEQ. The V gene lost 4 bases and the J gene lost 8 bases, with 12 bases spanning the gap. The CDR3 extends over 13 amino acids.

The sample holds many counts of this clonotype. The chain couples TRBV5-6 to TRBJ2-7; 7 nucleotides line up with TRBD2. Germline CDR1 and CDR2: SGHDT and YYEEEE. The CDR3 is 14 amino acids. Losses at the gene ends were 2 bases for V and 7 bases for J; bases not matched to a gene: 9. CDR3 sequence: CASSFPGGFEEQYF. In DNA form, the CDR3 reads TGTGCCAGCAGCTTCCCGGGAGGCTTCGAGGAGCAGTACTTC.

The CDR3 spells CASSYGTGYYGYTF. The CDR3 region has the DNA TGTGCCAGCAGTTACGGGACAGGGTACTATGGCTACACCTTC. The V gene is TRBV6-5, the J gene TRBJ1-2, with 9 nucleotides matching TRBD1. Germline V lookup: CDR1 MNHEY, CDR2 SVGAGI. This CDR3 has 14 residues. J was trimmed by 3 bases and V by 2 bases; bases with no gene match: 1.

This clonotype was detected a few times. This sequence joins TRBV20-1 and TRBJ2-7; 7 nucleotides align to TRBD1. The germline V gene has CDR1 DFQATT and CDR2 SNEGSKA (reference sequence). This CDR3 has 13 amino acids. V was clipped by 6 bases and J by 0 bases; unmatched bases: 5. DNA of the CDR3: TGCAGTGCCCCATGGGACAGCTCCTACGAGCAGTACTTC. This encodes CSAPWDSSYEQYF.

This rearrangement joins TRBV20-1 to TRBJ2-5; the match to TRBD2 covers 8 bases. Unmatched junction bases numbered 12, after V lost 4 bases and J lost 2 bases. The CDR3 runs to 16 residues. Germline assignment: CDR1 DFQATT and CDR2 SNEGSKA (reference sequence). CDR3 sequence (DNA): TGCAGTGCTAAGATCTCACTAGCGGCAAGACAAGAGACCCAGTACTTC. Encoded protein: CSAKISLAARQETQYF.

This clonotype has ten or more counts. The gene calls are TRBV7-2 and TRBJ2-3; 7 bases fit TRBD2. V gave up 1 base and J gave up 2 bases; unmatched junction bases: 3. This CDR3 spans 15 amino acids. Germline V gene lookup returns CDR1 SGHTA and CDR2 FQGNSA. The CDR3 reads CASSLEGLPTDTQYF. In DNA form, the CDR3 reads TGTGCCAGCAGCTTAGAGGGACTACCCACAGATACGCAGTATTTT.

The V and J genes are TRBV5-4 and TRBJ2-3; possibly TRBD2 for D (6 bases). This CDR3 is 14 amino acids long. The germline V and J ends were trimmed by 2 bases and 5 bases, with 12 bases remaining between them. Germline V CDR1 and CDR2: SGHNT, YYREEE (reference sequence). This CDR3 reads CASSFRGGGDTQYF. The CDR3 DNA follows: TGTGCCAGCAGCTTCCGGGGAGGAGGAGATACGCAGTATTTT. Filled out from reference TRBV5-4 and TRBJ2-3, the complete variable domain reads ETGVTQSPTHLIKTRGQQVTLRCSSQSGHNTVSWYQQALGQGPQFIFQYYREEENGRGNFPPRFSGLQFPNYSSELNVNALELDDSALYLCASSFRGGGDTQYFGPGTRLTVL.

The chain recombines TRBV7-3 with TRBJ2-3; D not resolved. The CDR3 runs 15 residues. The V gene lost 4 bases and the J gene lost 3 bases, with 14 bases spanning the gap. Germline V lookup: CDR1 SGHTA, CDR2 FQGTGA. In nucleotides, the CDR3 is TGTGCCAGCAGCTCAATCGCGGCTAGTACAGATACGCAGTATTTT. Residues: CASSSIAASTDTQYF.

This clonotype came up a few times. V and J are TRBV6-2 or TRBV6-3 and TRBJ2-5; 10 bases are a match to TRBD1. Unmatched junction bases numbered 9, after V lost 7 bases and J lost 4 bases. CDR3 size: 15 residues. Germline CDR1 and CDR2: MNHEY and SVGEGT. The CDR3 loop reads CASTRTGGAGETQYF. CDR3 in DNA: TGTGCCAGCACGAGGACAGGGGGAGCGGGAGAGACCCAGTACTTC.

The rearrangement joins TRBV5-1 to TRBJ2-7, with TRBD2 matching 10 bases. The ends lost 0 bases at V and 5 bases at J; junction bases unmatched: 8. The CDR3 consists of 16 residues. Per the germline V gene, CDR1 is SGHRS and CDR2 is YFSETQ. The DNA for the CDR3 is TGCGCCAGCAGCTTGGCCGAAGCGGGAGGGACCGACGAGCAGTACTTC. This translates into CASSLAEAGGTDEQYF.

The genes are TRBV7-8 and TRBJ2-1; D is undetermined. The CDR3 covers 14 residues. The germline CDR1 and CDR2 sequences are SGHVS and FQNEAQ. V was cut by 1 base and J by 3 bases, with 7 bases left in between. The CDR3 region has the DNA TGTGCCAGCAGCTTAGTCCCGCGCTACAATGAGCAGTTCTTC. Its translation is CASSLVPRYNEQFF.

V and J are TRBV20-1 and TRBJ2-7; maybe TRBD2 (5 bases). Trimming pared 2 bases from V and 3 bases from J, leaving 14 bases between. The CDR3 runs 14 residues. Germline V CDR1 and CDR2: DFQATT, SNEGSKA (reference sequence). Here the CDR3 DNA reads TGCAGTGCTAGAACTAGAACGGGTATCTACGAGCAGTACTTC. This translates into CSARTRTGIYEQYF.

This clonotype has a handful of counts. The CDR3 loop is CSAGKTGELFF. The CDR3 DNA follows: TGCAGCGCCGGGAAAACCGGGGAGCTGTTTTTT. The V and J genes are TRBV29-1 and TRBJ2-2, with D perhaps matching TRBD2 (5 bases). Trimming took 7 bases from V and 5 from J, leaving 8 bases between them. This CDR3 has 11 residues. CDR1 SQVTM and CDR2 ANQGSEA come from the germline V gene.